Detailed here is one TCR beta chain. The data were obtained in a study of blood T cell repertoires in COVID-19. Study-wide background: Collection of acute and convalescent COVID-19 samples took place in the United States, Italy and Spain. T cells, B-cell-depleted T cells, or PBMCs supplied cDNA or gDNA.

The assay was immunoSEQ multiplex PCR, and TCRdb's table has in-frame clones only and misses some. In the table there are some 200,000 clones, about 85% of which are singletons. This CDR3 spans 15 amino acids. The germline V and J ends were trimmed by 5 bases and 7 bases, with 18 bases remaining between them. The germline V gene has CDR1 SGHTA and CDR2 FQGNSA. The source material was peripheral blood. This receptor was identified in a woman aged 80 or over with active or convalescent COVID-19. The rearrangement links TRBV7-2 to TRBJ1-5; possible D gene TRBD1, 5 bases. The CDR3 nucleotides are TGTGCCAGCAGCAACCGGGCCGGGGGGGTACAGCCCCAGCATTTT. Amino acid sequence: CASSNRAGGVQPQHF.